The source of this TCR beta chain is a study of cytomegalovirus exposure and HLA in healthy donors. Study background: A prior analysis found 100 million to 140 million unique TCR beta sequences from 170 million or so T cells. Overall study results and limits: It was reported in a later analysis that an Asian-associated ancestry cluster showed fewer N-insertions than the 666-donor mean. The study carried out a later analysis of TCR beta sequences. It associated 15,000 to 20,000 of them with specific HLA alleles at a false discovery rate of 0.05. The authors listed approximately 150 TCR beta chains as cytomegalovirus-associated.

The germline CDR1 and CDR2 sequences are SNHLY and FYNNEI. CDR3 length equals 12 residues. To note about this clone: What it recognizes is unknown. At one end, the junction sequence differs from germline, possibly due to a read error.

The PCR contained 60 Vbeta and 13 Jbeta primers. Assay used: immunoSEQ multiplex PCR; TCRdb lists only in-frame clones, some missing. The data hold 60,000 or so clones, with 60% to 85% observed a single time. This chain connects TRBV2 to TRBJ2-7, with TRBD1 identical over 7 bases. The TCR was taken from a woman aged 40 to 50 in good health and CMV-seropositive. Sequencing input: PBMCs. The CDR3, as DNA: TGTGCCAGCAGTGAAGCAAGGACAGGCCCCACCTTC. Amino acid sequence: CASSEARTGPTF.